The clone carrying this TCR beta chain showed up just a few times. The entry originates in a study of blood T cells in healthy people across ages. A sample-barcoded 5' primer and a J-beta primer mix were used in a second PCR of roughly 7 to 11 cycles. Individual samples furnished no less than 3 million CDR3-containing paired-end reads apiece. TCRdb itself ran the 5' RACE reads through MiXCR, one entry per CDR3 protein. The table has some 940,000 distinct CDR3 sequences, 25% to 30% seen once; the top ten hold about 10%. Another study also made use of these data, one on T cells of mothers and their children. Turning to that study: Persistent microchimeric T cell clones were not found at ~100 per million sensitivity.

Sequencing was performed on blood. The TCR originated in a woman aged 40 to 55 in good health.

The CDR3 DNA reads as TGTGCCAGCAGCCCAAACAGTCTCGGGAACACTGAAGCTTTCTTT. Its translation is CASSPNSLGNTEAFF. The chain recombines TRBV9 with TRBJ1-1; D call uncertain. Looked up from germline, CDR1 is SGDLS and CDR2 is YYNGEE. V lost 4 bases to trimming and J lost 1 base, with 14 bases between them. The CDR3 loop spans 15 amino acids.